The 31 T cell receptor beta chains reported below all come from one sample, sequenced in a study of cytomegalovirus exposure and HLA in healthy donors. Sequencing was performed with immunoSEQ multiplex PCR; in TCRdb, only in-frame clones are kept and a portion is missing. In the table there are roughly 140,000 clones, around 87% of which are singletons. Sequencing was performed on PBMCs. These receptors originate from a man younger than 30 in good health and CMV-seropositive.

The chain joins TRBV18 to TRBJ2-2; 9 positions match TRBD1. V lost 4 bases, J lost 7 bases, and 4 bases stayed unmatched. This CDR3 comprises 14 residues. The germline V gene encodes CDR1 KGHSH and CDR2 LQKENI. The CDR3 region has the DNA TGTGCCAGCTCACGACAGGGGGATATCGGGGAGCTGTTTTTT. The encoded protein is CASSRQGDIGELFF.

The chain employs TRBV7-9 and TRBJ2-3; 12 nucleotides match TRBD2. This CDR3 is 15 amino acids long. J lost 6 bases, V lost 5 bases, and 6 bases had no gene match. Germline lookup yields CDR1 SEHNR and CDR2 FQNEAQ (reference sequence). This CDR3 reads CASSASSGGADTQYF. The CDR3 DNA is TGTGCCAGCAGCGCCTCTAGCGGGGGGGCGGATACGCAGTATTTT.

The J gene is TRBJ2-7, the V gene TRBV7-9; weak D call: TRBD1 (6 bases). Germline lookup yields CDR1 SEHNR and CDR2 FQNEAQ (reference sequence). The CDR3 sequence is 15 residues long. Trimming removed 5 bases from V and 0 bases from J, with 14 bases in between. The CDR3 sequence is CASSQGPGHSYEQYF. CDR3 nucleotide sequence: TGTGCCAGCAGCCAAGGACCGGGACACTCCTACGAGCAGTACTTC.

The chain joins TRBV19 to TRBJ2-2, with D unclear. Germline V gives CDR1 LNHDA, CDR2 SQIVND (reference sequence). Trimming shortened V by 2 bases and J by 2 bases, and 6 bases separated the two germline ends. The CDR3 contains 14 residues. DNA of the CDR3: TGTGCCAGTAGTATACTAGTAAACACCGGGGAGCTGTTTTTT. This translates into CASSILVNTGELFF.

The chain employs TRBV23-1 and TRBJ2-7; a weak D match, TRBD2 (5 bases). TRBV23-1 is noted as an ORF with a role that remains uncertain. Trimming stripped 6 bases from V and 5 bases from J, with 8 bases between. The CDR3 length is 11 residues. The CDR3 sequence is CASRRGHEQYF. DNA of the CDR3: TGCGCCAGCAGACGGGGTCACGAGCAGTACTTC.

The V call is TRBV5-1, the J call TRBJ1-1; 9 bases map to TRBD1. This CDR3 spans 15 amino acids. With 4 bases clipped from V and 4 bases from J, the junction kept 8 bases outside the gene matches. Germline V CDR1 and CDR2: SGHRS, YFSETQ. The CDR3 region has the DNA TGCGCCAGCAGCACCAGGGACAGGGTAAGCACTGAAGCTTTCTTT. Translation gives CASSTRDRVSTEAFF.

The V gene is TRBV6-5, the J gene TRBJ2-7; D might be TRBD2 (5 bases). CDR3 length equals 13 residues. Germline V gene sequence: CDR1 MNHEY, CDR2 SVGAGI. Trimming removed 5 bases from V and 3 bases from J, with 11 bases in between. The CDR3 DNA sequence: TGTGCCAGCAGTGAAGCGGCCGGCTACGAGCAGTACTTC. Translation: CASSEAAGYEQYF.

This clone was seen a single time. This chain uses TRBV29-1 with TRBJ1-2; possible D gene TRBD1, 5 bases. Germline CDR1 SQVTM, CDR2 ANQGSEA. Trimming took off 5 bases at V and 5 bases at J, with 21 bases between the two ends. The CDR3 is made up of 15 amino acids. The CDR3 region has the DNA TGCAGCGTTACCCCCAGGTTAGGGGAGGCTTATGGCTACACCTTC. Residues: CSVTPRLGEAYGYTF.

CDR3 residues: CASSEGGLSSWETQYF. The CDR3 region has the DNA TGTGCCAGCAGTGAAGGTGGGCTCAGCAGTTGGGAGACCCAGTACTTC. The V gene is TRBV6-1, the J gene TRBJ2-5; D is unresolved. This CDR3 comprises 16 residues. The V gene's germline CDR1 is MNHNS and CDR2 SASEGT. V was clipped by 1 base and J by 5 bases, with 17 bases between them.

The chain uses TRBV28 and TRBJ1-3; D is unresolved. The CDR3 consists of 14 residues. CDR1 is MDHEN and CDR2 is SYDVKM in the germline V gene. Trimming removed 5 bases at V and 2 bases at J, with 10 bases between. The CDR3 DNA follows: TGTGCCAGCAGTCAAGAATGGCCTGGAAACACCATATATTTT. Translation gives CASSQEWPGNTIYF.

The chain uses TRBV30 and TRBJ1-2; tentatively, D is TRBD1 (6 bases). The germline V gene has CDR1 GTSNPN and CDR2 SVGIG (reference sequence). CDR3 size: 14 residues. V gave up 0 bases and J gave up 5 bases, with 13 bases separating them. CDR3 bases: TGTGCCTGGAGTGTACCGGGGACACTATATGGCTACACCTTC. It is translated as CAWSVPGTLYGYTF.

The chain couples TRBV11-3 to TRBJ2-3; TRBD1 might be the D (6 bases). Trimming shortened V by 7 bases and J by 0 bases, and 14 bases separated the two germline ends. Germline V gives CDR1 SGHNT, CDR2 YENEEA. CDR3 length equals 15 residues. CDR3: CASNWGRVSTDTQYF. CDR3 bases: TGTGCCAGCAACTGGGGGCGGGTCAGCACAGATACGCAGTATTTT.

This rearrangement joins TRBV6-5 to TRBJ1-3; D uncertain. CDR3 length: 15 amino acids. V lost 0 bases, J lost 8 bases, and 14 bases lay in between. Per germline, CDR1 MNHEY and CDR2 SVGAGI. The CDR3 region has the DNA TGTGCCAGCAGTTACTCGAACCGGGGTGGGGACACCATATATTTT. It yields the protein CASSYSNRGGDTIYF.

The rearrangement links TRBV2 to TRBJ1-4; 7 bases fit TRBD1. The CDR3 runs 15 residues. V was pared by 8 bases and J by 5 bases, with 11 bases of the junction left unmatched. Germline CDR1 reads SNHLY; CDR2 reads FYNNEI. CDR3 sequence (DNA): TGTGCCAGCGTACAACAGGGGAGATTGAATGAAAAACTGTTTTTT. Encoded protein: CASVQQGRLNEKLFF. The variable domain in full, completed from reference TRBV2 and TRBJ1-4, reads EPEVTQTPSHQVTQMGQEVILRCVPISNHLYFYWYRQILGQKVEFLVSFYNNEISEKSEIFDDQFSVERPDGSNFTLKIRSTKLEDSAMYFCASVQQGRLNEKLFFGSGTQLSVL.

The V and J genes are TRBV30 and TRBJ1-5; D not certain. Between the trimmed V and J ends, which lost 2 bases and 0 bases, there was a span of 5 bases. From germline, CDR1 is GTSNPN and CDR2 SVGIG (reference sequence). The CDR3 totals 13 residues. CDR3 sequence (DNA): TGTGCCTGGAGTCCCAGTAGCAATCAGCCCCAGCATTTT. It translates to CAWSPSSNQPQHF.

This clone was seen a handful of times. The chain has TRBV19 and TRBJ1-2, with D hard to call. This CDR3 contains 11 residues. The germline CDR1 and CDR2 sequences are LNHDA and SQIVND (reference sequence). V was shortened by 8 bases and J by 8 bases, with 12 bases between the two germline ends. The CDR3 region is CASSSERGYTF. In nucleotides, the CDR3 is TGTGCCAGTTCATCAGAGCGGGGCTACACCTTC.

This clone showed up just a few times. This chain connects TRBV19 to TRBJ1-1; 7 bases align to TRBD1. The J segment lost 7 bases and the V segment lost 6 bases, leaving 8 bases of the junction unmatched. Per germline, CDR1 LNHDA and CDR2 SQIVND (reference sequence). This CDR3 is 13 amino acids long. CDR3: CASSMTGLSEAFF. Written as DNA, the CDR3 is TGTGCCAGTAGCATGACAGGGCTGAGTGAAGCTTTCTTT.

The V call is TRBV18, the J call TRBJ1-1; 7 bases align to TRBD1. CDR3 length: 14 amino acids. The germline CDR1 and CDR2 sequences are KGHSH and LQKENI. The ends lost 6 bases at V and 6 bases at J; junction bases unmatched: 10. Written as DNA, the CDR3 is TGTGCCAGCTCGGTCTCCACAGGGGCCGCTGAAGCTTTCTTT. This gives the protein CASSVSTGAAEAFF.

As concerns this clone: Other DNA sequences of this sample code for an identical CDR3. CDR3 amino acids: CASSPLAGSSYEQYF. In nucleotides, the CDR3 is TGTGCCAGCTCACCACTAGCGGGAAGCTCCTACGAGCAGTACTTC. This sequence joins TRBV18 and TRBJ2-7, with 8 bases matching TRBD2. This CDR3 contains 15 residues. V gave up 1 base and J gave up 0 bases; unmatched junction bases: 2. The germline V gene encodes CDR1 KGHSH and CDR2 LQKENI.

This rearrangement joins TRBV4-1 to TRBJ2-1, with 11 bases identical to TRBD1. In germline, CDR1 is MGHRA, CDR2 YSYEKL. The CDR3 spans 16 residues. V dropped 1 base and J dropped 8; count of bases not matched to a gene: 7. This CDR3 reads CASSQAGTGGSYEQFF. In nucleotides, the CDR3 is TGCGCCAGCAGCCAAGCCGGGACAGGGGGTTCCTATGAGCAGTTCTTC.

V usage is TRBV27 and J usage is TRBJ2-1, with D perhaps matching TRBD1 (6 bases). Looked up from germline, CDR1 is MNHEY and CDR2 is SMNVEV (reference sequence). Trimming took off 3 bases at V and 2 bases at J, with 11 bases between the two ends. This CDR3 comprises 15 residues. The DNA for the CDR3 is TGTGCCAGCAGTTTGATAGGACAGACCTACAATGAGCAGTTCTTC. Translated, it gives CASSLIGQTYNEQFF.

This rearrangement joins TRBV5-1 to TRBJ2-1, with 8 nucleotides matching TRBD2. The CDR3 is 16 amino acids. The germline V gene encodes CDR1 SGHRS and CDR2 YFSETQ. V lost 0 bases, J lost 4 bases, and 6 bases stayed unmatched. The CDR3 loop reads CASSLAKASGYNEQFF. For the CDR3, the DNA is TGCGCCAGCAGCTTGGCCAAGGCTAGCGGGTACAATGAGCAGTTCTTC.

The chain couples TRBV29-1 to TRBJ1-3, with a weak D call TRBD1 (5 bases). Trimming took off 0 bases at V and 8 bases at J, with 11 bases between the two ends. CDR3 size: 13 residues. The germline CDR1 and CDR2 sequences are SQVTM and ANQGSEA. CDR3: CSVEDWQGHTIYF. As DNA, the CDR3 is TGCAGCGTTGAAGATTGGCAGGGCCACACCATATATTTT.

The V gene is TRBV29-1, the J gene TRBJ2-7, with unresolved D. The CDR3 sequence is 17 residues long. Germline CDR1 reads SQVTM; CDR2 reads ANQGSEA. The V and J ends lost 3 bases and 1 base respectively, with 22 bases between them. The CDR3 coding sequence is TGCAGCGTTGAGACTTCTGACCGGGTCCTTGATTCCTACGAGCAGTACTTC. Translated, it gives CSVETSDRVLDSYEQYF.

V is TRBV29-1 and J is TRBJ1-3; unclear D gene. This CDR3 is 15 amino acids long. The V end was cut by 2 bases, the J end by 0 bases, with 11 bases between. CDR1 and CDR2 (germline): SQVTM, ANQGSEA. CDR3 protein: CSVESLSLSGNTIYF. CDR3 DNA: TGCAGCGTTGAATCACTCTCTCTCTCTGGAAACACCATATATTTT.

The rearrangement joins TRBV4-1 to TRBJ2-1; D gene unclear. Germline-derived CDR1 and CDR2 are MGHRA and YSYEKL. V was clipped by 1 base and J by 7 bases, with 11 bases between them. The CDR3 has 14 amino acids. CDR3 residues: CASSQGSGWNEQFF. The CDR3 coding sequence is TGCGCCAGCAGCCAAGGTTCCGGTTGGAATGAGCAGTTCTTC.

The V gene is TRBV7-6, the J gene TRBJ2-1; TRBD2 matches 7 bases. Per germline, CDR1 SGHVS and CDR2 FNYEAQ. CDR3 size: 15 residues. V was pared by 1 base and J by 2 bases, with 2 bases of the junction left unmatched. This CDR3 reads CASSLESGTYNEQFF. CDR3 bases: TGTGCCAGCAGCTTAGAGAGCGGGACCTACAATGAGCAGTTCTTC.

The chain employs TRBV11-2 and TRBJ2-7, with D tentatively TRBD1 (5 bases). Trimming removed 5 bases from V and 4 bases from J, with 9 bases in between. Germline values: CDR1 SGHAT, CDR2 FQNNGV. The CDR3 totals 12 residues. Written as DNA, the CDR3 is TGTGCCAGCAGCCCTCAGGGTTACGAGCAGTACTTC. Protein: CASSPQGYEQYF.

The chain combines TRBV29-1 with TRBJ1-2, with 9 bases matching TRBD1. Looked up from germline, CDR1 is SQVTM and CDR2 is ANQGSEA. After removal of 6 bases from V and 6 bases from J, the junction contained 5 bases not matched to a gene. This CDR3 is built from 12 residues. The CDR3 sequence is CSVGQGIDGYTF. Here the CDR3 DNA reads TGCAGCGTCGGACAGGGGATTGATGGCTACACCTTC.

The rearrangement joins TRBV7-2 to TRBJ2-3; weak D call: TRBD2 (6 bases). CDR3 length: 15 residues. V lost 7 bases to trimming and J lost 0 bases, with 14 bases between them. Germline assignment: CDR1 SGHTA and CDR2 FQGNSA. The CDR3 nucleotides are TGTGCCAGCAATAGGGGTGGGGGGAGCACAGATACGCAGTATTTT. Translating gives CASNRGGGSTDTQYF.

This clone came up once. This chain links TRBV2 with TRBJ2-7; 7 bases line up with TRBD2. The CDR3 totals 13 residues. J gave up 0 bases and V 7 bases, and 3 bases lay outside the gene matches. Per the germline V gene, CDR1 is SNHLY and CDR2 is FYNNEI. The CDR3 DNA sequence: TGTGCCAGCAACCCGGGGGGCTCCTACGAGCAGTACTTC. Translating it yields CASNPGGSYEQYF.